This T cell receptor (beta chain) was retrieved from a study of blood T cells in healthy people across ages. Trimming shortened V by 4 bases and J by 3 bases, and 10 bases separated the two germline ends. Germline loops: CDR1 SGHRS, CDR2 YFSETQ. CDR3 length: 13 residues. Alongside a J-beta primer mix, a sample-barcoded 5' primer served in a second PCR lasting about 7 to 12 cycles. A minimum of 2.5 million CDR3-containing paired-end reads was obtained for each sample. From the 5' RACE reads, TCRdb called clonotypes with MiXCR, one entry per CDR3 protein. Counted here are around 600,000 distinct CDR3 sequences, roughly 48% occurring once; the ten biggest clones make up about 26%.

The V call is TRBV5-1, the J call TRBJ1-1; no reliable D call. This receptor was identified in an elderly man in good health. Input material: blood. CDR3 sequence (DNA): TGCGCCAGCAGCATAACAGTCGACACTGAAGCTTTCTTT. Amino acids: CASSITVDTEAFF.